This passage covers 2 T cell receptor beta chains from one sample sequenced in a study of T cell responses to AZD1222 COVID-19 vaccine. TCRdb keeps only in-frame clones here, not all; method: immunoSEQ multiplex PCR. The sample includes under 200,000 clones, approximately 95% of them seen just once. The sample was peripheral blood, taken on day 0 of AZD1222 vaccination. The source is an adult in good health.

This chain uses TRBV30 with TRBJ2-1, with 9 bases fitting TRBD2. The germline CDR1 and CDR2 sequences are GTSNPN and SVGIG (reference sequence). V lost 3 bases, J lost 7 bases, and 4 bases stayed unmatched. The CDR3 runs 13 residues. The CDR3 DNA reads TGTGCCTGGAGCCAAGCGGGAGGAAATGAGCAGTTCTTC. Encoded protein: CAWSQAGGNEQFF.

V gene TRBV5-4 combines with J gene TRBJ2-7; maybe TRBD1 (6 bases). Trimming left V 4 bases short and J 2 bases short, with 16 bases between. Germline loops: CDR1 SGHNT, CDR2 YYREEE (reference sequence). CDR3 size: 15 residues. CDR3: CASSPRQVPTYEQYF. The CDR3 DNA follows: TGTGCCAGCAGCCCCCGACAGGTGCCTACCTACGAGCAGTACTTC. The variable domain in full, completed from reference TRBV5-4 and TRBJ2-7, reads ETGVTQSPTHLIKTRGQQVTLRCSSQSGHNTVSWYQQALGQGPQFIFQYYREEENGRGNFPPRFSGLQFPNYSSELNVNALELDDSALYLCASSPRQVPTYEQYFGPGTRLTVT.